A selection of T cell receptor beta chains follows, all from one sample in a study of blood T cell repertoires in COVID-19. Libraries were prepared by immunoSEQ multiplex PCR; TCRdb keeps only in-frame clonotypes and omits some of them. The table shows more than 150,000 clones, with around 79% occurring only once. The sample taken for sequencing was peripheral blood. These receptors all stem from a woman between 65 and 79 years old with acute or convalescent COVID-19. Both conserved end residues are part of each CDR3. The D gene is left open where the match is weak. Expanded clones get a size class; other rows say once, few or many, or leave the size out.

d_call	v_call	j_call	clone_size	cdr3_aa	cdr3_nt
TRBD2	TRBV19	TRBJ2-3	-	CASSIGTSPDTQYF	TGTGCCAGTAGTATTGGGACTAGCCCAGATACGCAGTATTTT
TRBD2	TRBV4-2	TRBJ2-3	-	CASSTGTGEGLGDTQYF	TGTGCCAGCAGTACAGGAACGGGGGAGGGCCTTGGAGATACGCAGTATTTT
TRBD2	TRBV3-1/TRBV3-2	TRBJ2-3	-	CASSQDGWREQRLSTDTQYF	TGTGCCAGCAGCCAAGATGGTTGGCGGGAGCAACGACTCAGCACAGATACGCAGTATTTT
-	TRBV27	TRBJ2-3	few	CASSLGVSTDTQYF	TGTGCCAGCAGTTTGGGAGTTAGCACAGATACGCAGTATTTT
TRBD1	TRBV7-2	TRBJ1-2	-	CASSFLTGDYGYTF	TGTGCCAGCAGCTTTTTGACAGGGGACTATGGCTACACCTTC
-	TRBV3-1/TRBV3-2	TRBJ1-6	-	CASSQDPVYSPLHF	TGTGCCAGCAGCCAAGATCCTGTGTATTCACCCCTCCACTTT
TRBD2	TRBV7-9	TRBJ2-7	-	CASSLTIGGLAVYEQYF	TGTGCCAGCAGCTTAACGATCGGGGGACTAGCTGTCTACGAGCAGTACTTC
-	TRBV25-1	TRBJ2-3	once	CASSDAQGSSTQYF	TGTGCCAGCAGTGATGCTCAGGGGTCAAGTACGCAGTATTTT
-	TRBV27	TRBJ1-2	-	CASSGGAGDYGYTF	TGTGCCAGCAGTGGGGGGGCGGGAGACTATGGCTACACCTTC
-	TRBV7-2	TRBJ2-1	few	CASSYPRGEQFF	TGTGCCAGCAGCTACCCTAGGGGTGAGCAGTTCTTC
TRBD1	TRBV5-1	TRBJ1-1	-	CASSAGTANTEAFF	TGCGCCAGCAGCGCAGGGACAGCGAACACTGAAGCTTTCTTT
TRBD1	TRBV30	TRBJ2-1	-	CAWSPTLGGQGAGDEQFF	TGTGCCTGGAGTCCCACATTGGGTGGACAGGGGGCGGGTGATGAGCAGTTCTTC
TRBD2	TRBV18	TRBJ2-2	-	CASSPPPSGRRNTGELFF	TGTGCCAGCTCACCACCGCCAAGCGGGAGGAGAAACACCGGGGAGCTGTTTTTT
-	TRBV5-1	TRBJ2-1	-	CASRPSSHEQFF	TGCGCCAGCAGGCCATCTAGCCATGAGCAGTTCTTC
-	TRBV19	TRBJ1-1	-	CASSTQGGGDTEAFF	TGTGCCAGTAGTACACAGGGAGGGGGGGACACTGAAGCTTTCTTT
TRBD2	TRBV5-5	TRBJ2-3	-	CASWWGGRSTDTQYF	TGTGCCAGCTGGTGGGGCGGGAGGAGCACAGATACGCAGTATTTT
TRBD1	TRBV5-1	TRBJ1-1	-	CASSGRGQLNTEAFF	TGCGCCAGCAGCGGAAGGGGACAGCTGAACACTGAAGCTTTCTTT
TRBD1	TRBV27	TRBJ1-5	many	CATGRTGISNQPQHF	TGTGCCACCGGGAGGACAGGGATTAGCAATCAGCCCCAGCATTTT
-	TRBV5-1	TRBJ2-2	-	CASSREVNTGELFF	TGCGCCAGCAGCAGGGAGGTTAACACCGGGGAGCTGTTTTTT
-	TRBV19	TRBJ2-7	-	CASSIDLGISYEQYF	TGTGCCAGTAGTATAGATTTGGGCATCTCCTACGAGCAGTACTTC
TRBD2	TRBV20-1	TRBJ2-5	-	CSASPFRTRSVETQYF	TGCAGTGCTAGTCCGTTCAGGACTAGGAGTGTAGAGACCCAGTACTTC
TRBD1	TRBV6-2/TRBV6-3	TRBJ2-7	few	CASSSRLGQGRSYEQYF	TGTGCCAGCAGCTCCCGGTTGGGACAGGGGCGATCCTACGAGCAGTACTTC
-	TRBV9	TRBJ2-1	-	CASSVAPATPYSISYNEQFF	TGTGCCAGCAGCGTGGCCCCCGCGACTCCCTACTCCATCTCCTACAATGAGCAGTTCTTC
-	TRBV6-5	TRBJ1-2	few	CASSYSEAANYGYTF	TGTGCCAGCAGTTACTCGGAGGCTGCTAACTATGGCTACACCTTC
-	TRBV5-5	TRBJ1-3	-	CASSTSPGDSGNTIYF	TGTGCCAGCAGCACCTCACCAGGGGACTCTGGAAACACCATATATTTT
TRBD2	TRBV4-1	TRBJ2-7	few	CASSYGLETEQYF	TGCGCCAGCAGCTACGGACTAGAAACCGAGCAGTACTTC
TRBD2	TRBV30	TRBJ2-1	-	CAYRPPSGRGKNEQFF	TGTGCCTACAGACCACCTAGCGGGAGGGGCAAAAATGAGCAGTTCTTC
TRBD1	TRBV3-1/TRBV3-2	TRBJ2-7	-	CASSQDRTGTSYEQYF	TGTGCCAGCAGCCAAGATCGGACAGGTACGTCCTACGAGCAGTACTTC
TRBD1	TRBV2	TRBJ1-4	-	CASSLTTGVGEKLFF	TGTGCCAGCAGTTTGACTACAGGGGTGGGGGAAAAACTGTTTTTT
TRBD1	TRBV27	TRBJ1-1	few	CASLRTGRNTEAFF	TGTGCCAGCCTCCGGACAGGAAGGAACACTGAAGCTTTCTTT
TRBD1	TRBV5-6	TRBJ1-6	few	CASSQDRVSPLHF	TGTGCCAGCAGCCAGGACAGGGTTTCACCCCTCCACTTT
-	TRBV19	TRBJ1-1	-	CASSMTANTEAFF	TGTGCCAGTAGTATGACAGCGAACACTGAAGCTTTCTTT
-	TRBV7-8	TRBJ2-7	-	CASSLRGPGAYEQYF	TGTGCCAGCAGCTTAAGAGGGCCCGGGGCCTACGAGCAGTACTTC
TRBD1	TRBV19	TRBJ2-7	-	CASGYRGSYEQYF	TGTGCCAGTGGTTACAGGGGATCCTACGAGCAGTACTTC
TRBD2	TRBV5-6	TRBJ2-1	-	CASSPISGSDNEQFF	TGTGCCAGCAGCCCGATTAGCGGGAGCGACAATGAGCAGTTCTTC
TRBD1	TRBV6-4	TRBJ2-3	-	CASSKDGTGGTDTQYF	TGTGCCAGCAGTAAAGACGGGACAGGGGGCACAGATACGCAGTATTTT
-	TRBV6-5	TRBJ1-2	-	CASSPERGIYRYTF	TGTGCCAGCAGTCCCGAGCGGGGGATTTATCGCTACACCTTC
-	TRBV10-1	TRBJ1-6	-	CANPQGEALHF	TGCGCCAATCCACAGGGTGAGGCCCTCCACTTT
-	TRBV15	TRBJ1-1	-	CATSRDRVAEAFF	TGTGCCACCAGCAGAGACAGGGTGGCTGAAGCTTTCTTT
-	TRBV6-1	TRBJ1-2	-	CASSDPKGLRYSATF	TGTGCCAGCAGTGATCCGAAGGGGCTCCGCTATTCAGCGACCTTC
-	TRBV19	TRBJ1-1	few	CASIGRAGASGVEAFF	TGTGCCAGTATTGGAAGAGCCGGGGCCTCGGGGGTGGAGGCTTTCTTT
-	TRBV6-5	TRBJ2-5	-	CASSYLAQETQYF	TGTGCCAGCAGTTACCTAGCTCAAGAGACCCAGTACTTC
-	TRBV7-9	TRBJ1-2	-	CASSLAAVYGYTF	TGTGCCAGCAGCTTAGCGGCAGTCTATGGCTACACCTTC
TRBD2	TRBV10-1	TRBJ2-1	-	CASSGQGLLAGGGNEQFF	TGCGCCAGCAGTGGACAGGGATTGCTAGCGGGAGGTGGCAATGAGCAGTTCTTC
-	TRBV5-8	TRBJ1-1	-	CASSAGSGYTEAFF	TGTGCCAGCAGCGCGGGATCGGGCTACACTGAAGCTTTCTTT
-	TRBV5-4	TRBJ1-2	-	CASSSQDRWYTF	TGTGCCAGCAGCTCACAGGATCGATGGTACACCTTC
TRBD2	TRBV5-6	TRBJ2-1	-	CASSDPRLAGVSQFF	TGTGCCAGCAGCGACCCCCGACTAGCGGGAGTCAGTCAGTTCTTC
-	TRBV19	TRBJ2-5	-	CASNEGDGETQYF	TGTGCCAGTAACGAGGGGGATGGGGAGACCCAGTACTTC
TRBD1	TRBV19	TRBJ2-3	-	CASSLRGQGSTDTQYF	TGTGCCAGTAGTCTCCGAGGACAGGGCAGCACAGATACGCAGTATTTT
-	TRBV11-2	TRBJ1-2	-	CASSLTERRYGYTF	TGTGCCAGCAGCTTGACGGAGAGGCGGTATGGCTACACCTTC
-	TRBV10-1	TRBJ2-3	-	CASSEGQGSMDTQYF	TGCGCCAGCAGTGAAGGCCAGGGATCAATGGATACGCAGTATTTT